The text below deals with one T cell receptor beta chain. Its target antigen remains unknown. One base away there is no much larger clone; base qualities are not given. The reads were generated on an Illumina NovaSeq 6000. Using 5'RACE with constant-segment primers, TCRalpha and TCRbeta cDNA libraries were constructed, with sample barcodes and unique molecular identifiers added in the process. RNA was extracted from every sample with Trizol reagent. Libraries were amplified in two PCR steps, with a second sample barcode and Illumina TruSeq adapters added in the second step. Sequencing of the libraries was done on an Illumina NovaSeq, producing 2 x 150 bp paired-end reads. Regarding the original processing steps: With migec v1.2.7, reads were demultiplexed and then collapsed into UMI-guided consensus sequences. Using mixcr v2.1.11, UMI consensuses were aligned to TRA and TRB V and J templates and then assembled into clonotypes. Clonotypes were classified as expanded or contracted when called significant by both edgeR and NoisET, with noise models trained on biological replicates. For edgeR calls, the cutoffs were a false discovery rate-adjusted p below 0.01 and a log2 fold-change threshold of 1. As an exploratory analysis of dynamics, PCA with hierarchical clustering was applied to max-normalized trajectories of the 1000 most abundant clonotypes. The CD4 or CD8 phenotype of responding clones was assigned using the separately sequenced CD4+ and CD8+ repertoires. Through fastp at Q25 and MiXCR, TCRdb rebuilt clones from the public reads, retaining in-frame beta chains. Rows merge per CDR3 protein into single entries with the most common DNA and genes. V and J calls and clone size were set by TCRdb, not the authors. A total of more than 200,000 distinct CDR3 sequences appear in this sample, over 15% of them only once. 3.5% of the sample is in the top ten clones.

The data belong to a study of T-cell memory formation after mild COVID-19 listed by TCRdb under 2021. Concerning the study at large: Most TCR sequence clusters were specific to one of the two donors. In a couple of donors, T-cell clones that expanded and contracted after mild COVID-19 were tracked by sequencing TCRalpha and TCRbeta repertoires over time. The cohort comprised two young, previously healthy adult volunteers, one female and one male.

PBMCs were isolated by Ficoll-Paque density gradient centrifugation. Points the paper makes about the study in general: The study included only two mild cases, and larger cohorts that include severe cases with pre-infection samples were judged to be necessary. From day 15 to 85, contracting clones showed balanced CD4/CD8 phenotypes, whereas a second wave of clones that expanded from day 15 to 37 leaned towards CD4+. The detection of some responding clones in pre-infection memory suggests that pre-existing cross-reactive memory T cells joined the SARS-CoV-2 response. Contracting CD4+ clones turned up mainly in the CM and EM memory subsets, whereas EMRA was where CD8+ clones were enriched. SARS-CoV-2 specificity of the second-wave clones peaking on day 37 was not confirmed.

Looking up the germline V gene yields CDR1 MNHEY and CDR2 SVGEGT. The trim is 2 bases for V and 4 bases for J, with a gap of 14 bases between the germline ends. Including the terminal cysteine and phenylalanine, the CDR3 comprises 15 residues. Only CDR3 DNA remains: 45 bases, in frame from the first base. The receptor's source is a man between 18 and 35 years old who had mild COVID-19 (a few samples of this study predate the infection). The sample titles of this study are shuffled in the database, so cell type and time point are left out; the donor was told from shared clones. The chain employs TRBV6-2 or TRBV6-3 and TRBJ1-1; matching of 6 bases hints at TRBD1 as the D gene. The specimen was PBMCs or a T cell subset sorted from them (not recorded which). The CDR3 reads CASSYPAGGLTEAFF. The sequenced DNA is TGTGCCAGCAGTTACCCCGCCGGGGGCCTCACTGAAGCTTTCTTT.